This T cell receptor (beta chain) was sequenced in a study of post-analysis software for immune sequencing data. Notes on this clonotype: Its antigen is not identified.

Study-level results: Compared with controls, patients showed significantly lower normalized Chao1 diversity. In patients, TRBV5-6, TRBV5-1 and TRBV20-1 belonged to roughly 5 TRBV segments found more frequently than in controls. Analysis by F measure revealed that same-batch samples clustered strongly together.

Unique molecular identifiers were built into the TCR beta cDNA libraries. There were 1 to 10 million T cells, and some 500,000 cDNA molecules came from them. TCRdb re-called the PCR reads through MiXCR, storing one row per CDR3 protein. The sample contains hundreds of thousands of distinct CDR3 sequences, 44% of which appear only once. The V and J ends lost 5 bases and 4 bases respectively, with 15 bases between them. This CDR3 is 14 amino acids long. The receptor comes from a girl aged 5 to 17 with multiple sclerosis. The chain joins TRBV12-3 or TRBV12-4 to TRBJ2-7; no clear D gene. The source material was blood. CDR3 sequence (DNA): TGTGCCAGCAGTGCCGCCTTAGGGTGGTACGAGCAGTACTTC. Protein product: CASSAALGWYEQYF.